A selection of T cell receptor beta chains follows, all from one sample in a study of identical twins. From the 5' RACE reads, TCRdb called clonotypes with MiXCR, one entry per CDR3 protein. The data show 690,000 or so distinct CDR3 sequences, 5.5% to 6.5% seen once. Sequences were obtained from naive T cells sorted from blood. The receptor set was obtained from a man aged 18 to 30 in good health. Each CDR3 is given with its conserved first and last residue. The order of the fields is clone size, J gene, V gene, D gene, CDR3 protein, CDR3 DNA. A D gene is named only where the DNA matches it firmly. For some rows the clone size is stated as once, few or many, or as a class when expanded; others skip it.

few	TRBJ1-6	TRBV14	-	CASSQGGHRNSPLHF	TGTGCCAGCAGCCAAGGCGGACACCGTAATTCACCCCTCCACTTT
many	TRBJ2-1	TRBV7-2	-	CASSLDSGAGDEQFF	TGTGCCAGCAGCTTAGATTCGGGAGCGGGTGATGAGCAGTTCTTC
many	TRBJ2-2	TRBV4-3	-	CASSQGVRVMSTGELFF	TGCGCCAGCAGCCAAGGGGTCAGGGTAATGTCCACCGGGGAGCTGTTTTTT
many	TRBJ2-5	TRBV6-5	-	CASSYSEGAETQYF	TGTGCCAGCAGTTACTCGGAAGGGGCAGAGACCCAGTACTTC
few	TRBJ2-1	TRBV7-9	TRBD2	CASSLVRASGYNEQFF	TGTGCCAGCAGCTTAGTGAGAGCTAGCGGTTACAATGAGCAGTTCTTC
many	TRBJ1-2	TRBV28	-	CASRIQGYGYTF	TGTGCCAGCCGTATTCAGGGCTATGGCTACACCTTC
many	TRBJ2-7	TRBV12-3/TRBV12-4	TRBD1	CASKGTGRSEQYF	TGTGCCAGCAAAGGGACAGGCCGTAGCGAGCAGTACTTC
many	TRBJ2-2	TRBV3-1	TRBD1	CASSQFGTGDTGELFF	TGTGCCAGCAGCCAATTTGGGACAGGGGACACCGGGGAGCTGTTTTTT
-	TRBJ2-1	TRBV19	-	CASSMRTVGYEQFF	TGTGCCAGTAGTATGAGGACTGTTGGGTATGAGCAGTTCTTC
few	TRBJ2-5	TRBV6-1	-	CASREDSEETQYF	TGTGCCAGCCGGGAGGACAGTGAAGAGACCCAGTACTTC
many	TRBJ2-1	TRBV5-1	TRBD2	CASRHTSGSYNEQFF	TGCGCCAGCAGGCATACTAGCGGTTCCTACAATGAGCAGTTCTTC
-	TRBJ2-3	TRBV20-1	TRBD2	CSAPQAGGRTDTQYF	TGCAGTGCCCCCCAGGCGGGAGGTCGCACAGATACGCAGTATTTT
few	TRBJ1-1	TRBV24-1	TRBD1	CATSDRPGTVNTEAFF	TGTGCCACCAGTGATCGTCCCGGGACAGTTAACACTGAAGCTTTCTTT
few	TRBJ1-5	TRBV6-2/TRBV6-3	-	CASTVYSNQPQHF	TGTGCCAGCACCGTTTATAGCAATCAGCCCCAGCATTTT
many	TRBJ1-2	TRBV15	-	CATSGNAGEGYGYTF	TGTGCCACCAGCGGAAACGCAGGGGAAGGCTATGGCTACACCTTC
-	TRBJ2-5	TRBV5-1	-	CASSLSHWGIETQYF	TGCGCCAGCAGCTTATCACACTGGGGAATAGAGACCCAGTACTTC
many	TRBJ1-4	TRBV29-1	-	CSVCDASNEKLFF	TGCAGCGTTTGCGACGCATCGAATGAAAAACTGTTTTTT
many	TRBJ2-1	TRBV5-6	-	CASSLEVGQDNEQFF	TGTGCCAGCAGCTTGGAAGTAGGGCAAGACAATGAGCAGTTCTTC
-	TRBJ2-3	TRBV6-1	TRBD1	CASQVGPGGGSTDTQYF	TGTGCCAGCCAAGTGGGGCCAGGGGGCGGCAGCACAGATACGCAGTATTTT
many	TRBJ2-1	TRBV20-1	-	CSARSLASTEQFF	TGCAGTGCTAGATCTCTAGCGAGTACTGAGCAGTTCTTC
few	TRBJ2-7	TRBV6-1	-	CASSASGTGNEQYF	TGTGCCAGCAGTGCTTCCGGGACGGGGAACGAGCAGTACTTC
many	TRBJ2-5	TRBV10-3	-	CAISGQGQETQYF	TGTGCCATCAGTGGCCAGGGACAAGAGACCCAGTACTTC
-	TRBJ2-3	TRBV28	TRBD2	CASLGLAGALSTDTQYF	TGTGCCAGCCTGGGACTAGCGGGAGCCTTGAGCACAGATACGCAGTATTTT
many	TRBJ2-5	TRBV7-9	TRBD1	CASTSLRQGPPQETQYF	TGTGCCAGCACCTCCCTTCGACAGGGCCCACCTCAAGAGACCCAGTACTTC
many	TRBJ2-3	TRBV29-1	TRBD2	CSVGTSGITDTQYF	TGCAGCGTCGGGACTAGCGGGATAACAGATACGCAGTATTTT
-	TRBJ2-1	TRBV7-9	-	CASSPRQVDEQFF	TGTGCCAGCAGCCCCCGACAGGTTGATGAGCAGTTCTTC
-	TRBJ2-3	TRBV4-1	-	CASSQVLLPDTQYF	TGCGCCAGCAGCCAAGTTCTCCTCCCAGATACGCAGTATTTT
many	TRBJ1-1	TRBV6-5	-	CASSYLGAGSAFF	TGTGCCAGCAGTTACCTCGGGGCAGGGTCGGCTTTCTTT
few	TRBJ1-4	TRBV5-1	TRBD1	CASSLEWTGEKLFF	TGCGCCAGCAGCTTGGAGTGGACAGGGGAAAAACTGTTTTTT
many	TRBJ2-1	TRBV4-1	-	CASSPGLGGGPGNEQFF	TGCGCCAGCAGCCCCGGTTTGGGGGGAGGCCCCGGGAATGAGCAGTTCTTC
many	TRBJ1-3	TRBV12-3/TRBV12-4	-	CASSLGGEVVRNTIYF	TGTGCCAGCAGTTTGGGCGGGGAAGTGGTTCGAAACACCATATATTTT
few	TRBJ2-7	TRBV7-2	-	CASSLGGAGSYEQYF	TGTGCCAGCAGCTTAGGCGGGGCTGGGTCCTACGAGCAGTACTTC
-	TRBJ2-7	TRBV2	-	CASSEAAYEQYF	TGTGCCAGCAGTGAGGCGGCCTACGAGCAGTACTTC
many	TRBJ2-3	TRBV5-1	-	CASSDGTSTDTQYF	TGCGCCAGCAGCGACGGGACTAGCACAGATACGCAGTATTTT
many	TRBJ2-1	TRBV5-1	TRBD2	CASNHLAGGINEQFF	TGCGCCAGCAACCATCTAGCGGGAGGTATAAATGAGCAGTTCTTC
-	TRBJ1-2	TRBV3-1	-	CASSQVPGAPVSDGYTF	TGTGCCAGCAGCCAAGTCCCAGGGGCCCCTGTTTCGGATGGCTACACCTTC
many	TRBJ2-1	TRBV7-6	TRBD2	CASSLREVDEQFF	TGTGCCAGCAGCTTGCGGGAGGTCGATGAGCAGTTCTTC
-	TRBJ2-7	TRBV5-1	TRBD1	CASSATGGSYEQYF	TGCGCCAGCAGCGCCACAGGGGGTTCCTACGAGCAGTACTTC
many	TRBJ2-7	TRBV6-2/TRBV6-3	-	CATLTGYEQYF	TGTGCCACCCTGACAGGCTACGAGCAGTACTTC
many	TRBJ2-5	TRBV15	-	CATSRVLETQYF	TGTGCCACCAGCAGAGTATTAGAGACCCAGTACTTC
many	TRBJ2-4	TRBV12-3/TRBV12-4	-	CASSLDGLAKNIQYF	TGTGCCAGCAGTTTGGACGGCCTTGCCAAAAACATTCAGTACTTC
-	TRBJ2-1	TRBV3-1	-	CASSQGDYNEQFF	TGTGCCAGCAGCCAAGGAGACTACAATGAGCAGTTCTTC
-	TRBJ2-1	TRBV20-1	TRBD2	CSAMGTSGGQHEQFF	TGCAGTGCTATGGGGACTAGCGGTGGGCAACATGAGCAGTTCTTC
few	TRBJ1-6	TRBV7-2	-	CASSLAPPTDAYNSPLHF	TGTGCCAGCAGCTTAGCCCCTCCGACAGACGCCTATAATTCACCCCTCCACTTT
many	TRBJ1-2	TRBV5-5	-	CASSWGQGVPLGYTF	TGTGCCAGCAGCTGGGGGCAGGGAGTCCCCCTGGGCTACACCTTC
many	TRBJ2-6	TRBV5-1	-	CASSTTGPPGANVLTF	TGCGCCAGCAGTACGACAGGCCCCCCTGGGGCCAACGTCCTGACTTTC